This TCR beta chain was identified in a study of lymphopenia after photon versus proton radiotherapy. Study-level results: In patients who died, overall survival fell as post-nadir TCR diversity dropped more.

As concerns this clone: Its antigen remains unidentified.

Trimming shortened V by 6 bases and J by 7 bases, and 15 bases separated the two germline ends. The CDR3 consists of 13 residues. CDR1 MNHNS and CDR2 SASEGT come from the germline V gene. The repertoire was sequenced with immunoSEQ multiplex PCR; TCRdb's copy has only in-frame clones and lacks some. The sample contains about 61,000 clones, approximately 84% of which appear only once. The clonotype originates from a man aged 35 to 55 with gastric cancer. The sample consisted of peripheral blood, taken from a patient treated with photon-based radiotherapy. The chain combines TRBV6-1 with TRBJ1-2; D gene uncertain. CDR3 DNA sequence: TGTGCCAGCAGCCTCGGGTCCCGAGGTGGCTACACCTTC. This codes for CASSLGSRGGYTF.